This T cell receptor beta chain was retrieved from a study of T-cell memory formation after mild COVID-19. About the study: Largely, the TCR clusters proved donor specific.

Constant-segment primers were used for 5'RACE, and the resulting TCR alpha and TCR beta cDNA libraries carried sample barcodes and UMIs. TCRdb fed the 5' RACE reads into MiXCR, producing one record per CDR3 protein. The sample holds about 150,000 distinct CDR3 sequences, less than 40% seen once. Sequenced material: PBMCs or a T cell subset sorted from them (not recorded which). This clonotype was sampled from an adult woman who had mild COVID-19 (a few samples of this study predate the infection). Cell type and time point are not known.

CDR3 loop: CSVGVLAGYEQYF. The CDR3 DNA reads TGCAGCGTTGGTGTACTGGCAGGCTACGAGCAGTACTTC. The chain recombines TRBV29-1 with TRBJ2-7, with unresolved D. Germline V CDR1 and CDR2: SQVTM, ANQGSEA. The CDR3 sequence is 13 residues long. Trimming took 4 bases from V and 3 from J, leaving 13 bases between them.